The next 25 T cell receptor beta chains were all read from a single sample in a study of shared clonotypes between healthy human individuals. Sequencing used immunoSEQ multiplex PCR; TCRdb keeps in-frame clones, though not all of them. The sample has approximately 2,000,000 clones, around 90% seen once. Sequences were obtained from naive CD4+ T cells from PBMCs. Subset: CD45RA+ positively selected. These receptors originate from a man between 18 and 35 years old in good health. Some clones in this sample may be carry-over from other donors' samples.

V is TRBV5-1 and J is TRBJ2-5; D remains ambiguous. CDR3 length: 11 amino acids. Germline V CDR1 and CDR2: SGHRS, YFSETQ. The V gene lost 4 bases and the J gene lost 7 bases, with 8 bases spanning the gap. The CDR3: CASSRPGTQYF. The CDR3 DNA follows: TGCGCCAGCAGCCGGCCGGGGACCCAGTACTTC. Complete variable domain (other parts from reference TRBV5-1 and TRBJ2-5): KAGVTQTPRYLIKTRGQQVTLSCSPISGHRSVSWYQQTPGQGLQFLFEYFSETQRNKGNFPGRFSGRQFSNSRSEMNVSTLELGDSALYLCASSRPGTQYFGPGTRLLVL.

This sequence joins TRBV18 and TRBJ1-1; D not resolved. V lost 0 bases, J lost 3 bases, and 11 bases lay in between. Germline values: CDR1 KGHSH, CDR2 LQKENI. The CDR3 loop spans 15 amino acids. CDR3 in amino acids: CASSPPSITHTEAFF. The CDR3, as DNA: TGTGCCAGCTCACCACCAAGTATCACACACACTGAAGCTTTCTTT.

This rearrangement joins TRBV5-8 to TRBJ2-1, with 9 bases fitting TRBD2. The length of the CDR3 is 15 residues. V gave up 0 bases and J gave up 8 bases; unmatched junction bases: 6. The germline V gene has CDR1 SGHTS and CDR2 YDEGEE. The CDR3 sequence: CASSLVGGRADEQFF. The CDR3 nucleotides read TGTGCCAGCAGCTTGGTAGGCGGGAGGGCGGATGAGCAGTTCTTC.

The CDR3 region is CASGRVAKNIQYF. Written as DNA, the CDR3 is TGTGCCAGCGGACGGGTAGCCAAAAACATTCAGTACTTC. This chain uses TRBV28 with TRBJ2-4; no firm D call. Germline V gene sequence: CDR1 MDHEN, CDR2 SYDVKM. The CDR3 loop spans 13 amino acids. With 8 bases removed from V and 0 bases from J, the gap between germline ends came to 8 bases.

This clone was counted a single time. The chain links TRBV14 to TRBJ1-1, with D perhaps TRBD1 (6 bases). Germline V lookup: CDR1 SGHDN, CDR2 FVKESK. CDR3 length: 15 residues. V lost 4 bases to trimming and J lost 2 bases, with 14 bases between them. The CDR3 DNA is TGTGCCAGCAGCCTCGGAGCGGGGGGCAACACTGAAGCTTTCTTT. As protein: CASSLGAGGNTEAFF. Based on the CDR3 plus reference TRBV14 and TRBJ1-1, the full variable domain is EAGVTQFPSHSVIEKGQTVTLRCDPISGHDNLYWYRRVMGKEIKFLLHFVKESKQDESGMPNNRFLAERTGGTYSTLKVQPAELEDSGVYFCASSLGAGGNTEAFFGQGTRLTVV.

The chain couples TRBV7-2 to TRBJ2-5, with 7 bases aligning to TRBD1. From germline, CDR1 is SGHTA and CDR2 FQGNSA. J was trimmed by 4 bases and V by 4 bases; bases with no gene match: 3. This CDR3 is built from 13 residues. The CDR3 loop reads CASSYRGGETQYF. CDR3 nucleotide sequence: TGTGCCAGCAGCTACAGGGGTGGAGAGACCCAGTACTTC.

V usage is TRBV6-5 and J usage is TRBJ2-7; D remains ambiguous. Trimming took 3 bases from V and 0 from J, leaving 15 bases between them. CDR3 length: 16 residues. The germline gives CDR1 MNHEY, CDR2 SVGAGI. The CDR3 sequence is CASSYAFDPRSYEQYF. The DNA for the CDR3 is TGTGCCAGCAGTTATGCCTTCGATCCCCGCTCCTACGAGCAGTACTTC.

This clone is a singleton in its sample. V is TRBV2 and J is TRBJ2-7, with a tentative D call TRBD2 (5 bases). Germline CDR1 reads SNHLY; CDR2 reads FYNNEI. The CDR3 runs to 14 residues. Trimming pared 5 bases from V and 2 bases from J, leaving 13 bases between. CDR3 sequence reads: CASSSLEGTYEQYF. CDR3 bases: TGTGCCAGCAGTTCGCTAGAGGGCACCTACGAGCAGTACTTC.

Of note for this clone: Other DNA sequences in the sample encode the same CDR3. CDR3 nucleotide sequence: TGTGCCAGCAGTGTGGAGGGGAGCTCCTACAATGAGCAGTTCTTC. Amino acids: CASSVEGSSYNEQFF. The chain is built from TRBV2 and TRBJ2-1, with a possible D match to TRBD2 (6 bases). The length of the CDR3 is 15 residues. V was trimmed by 4 bases and J by 0 bases, leaving 10 bases between them. Germline lookup yields CDR1 SNHLY and CDR2 FYNNEI.

V and J are TRBV6-5 and TRBJ2-7; TRBD2 matches 10 bases. CDR3 size: 15 residues. V trimming: 4 bases; J trimming: 3 bases; junction bases outside the gene matches: 6. Germline loops: CDR1 MNHEY, CDR2 SVGAGI. The CDR3 nucleotides are TGTGCCAGCAGTTCCGTTTCTAGCGGGAGCTACGAGCAGTACTTC. The encoded protein is CASSSVSSGSYEQYF.

The chain joins TRBV5-6 to TRBJ2-1; either TRBD1 or TRBD2 may fit D (5 bases each). Germline V gene lookup returns CDR1 SGHDT and CDR2 YYEEEE. The CDR3 runs 14 residues. Trimming shortened V by 4 bases and J by 13 bases, and 21 bases separated the two germline ends. CDR3 loop: CASSKGPLLPPQFF. The CDR3, as DNA: TGTGCCAGCAGCAAGGGACCCCTCCTCCCCCCCCAGTTCTTC.

V usage is TRBV5-5 and J usage is TRBJ2-1; D possibly uses TRBD1 or TRBD2 (6 bases each). Trimming removed 7 bases at V and 3 bases at J, with 14 bases between. Germline V gene lookup returns CDR1 SGHKS and CDR2 YYEKEE (reference sequence). The CDR3 consists of 14 residues. The DNA for the CDR3 is TGTGCCAGCTCCGGGGGCGGCCACTACAATGAGCAGTTCTTC. Translation: CASSGGGHYNEQFF.

V is TRBV7-2 and J is TRBJ1-4; D is ambiguous. Germline CDR1 SGHTA, CDR2 FQGNSA. V was trimmed by 5 bases and J by 0 bases, leaving 10 bases between them. This CDR3 contains 15 residues. The CDR3 region is CASSTGVATNEKLFF. The CDR3 region has the DNA TGTGCCAGCAGCACCGGAGTAGCAACTAATGAAAAACTGTTTTTT.

The genes are TRBV7-2 and TRBJ2-7; 10 bases fit TRBD1. The CDR3 loop spans 16 amino acids. CDR1 is SGHTA, CDR2 FQGNSA, per germline. The junction had 12 bases not matched to a gene; V was cut back by 5 bases and J by 5 bases. The CDR3 coding sequence is TGTGCCAGCAGCCCCCGCGCGGGACAGGGGTTACACGAGCAGTACTTC. Its translation: CASSPRAGQGLHEQYF. The full variable domain, its missing parts supplied by reference TRBV7-2 and TRBJ2-7, is GAGVSQSPSNKVTEKGKDVELRCDPISGHTALYWYRQSLGQGLEFLIYFQGNSAPDKSGLPSDRFSAERTGGSVSTLTIQRTQQEDSAVYLCASSPRAGQGLHEQYFGPGTRLTVT.

The chain combines TRBV7-3 with TRBJ2-1; 10 nucleotides line up with TRBD2. The CDR3 is 17 amino acids. V shed 4 bases, J shed 0 bases, and the junction held 6 bases outside the gene matches. CDR1 SGHTA and CDR2 FQGTGA come from the germline V gene. The CDR3, as DNA: TGTGCCAGCAGCTATATTCCTAGCGGGAGCTCCTACAATGAGCAGTTCTTC. This translates into CASSYIPSGSSYNEQFF.

This clone is a singleton in its sample. The J gene is TRBJ2-5, the V gene TRBV5-4; D perhaps matches TRBD2 (6 bases). Germline V lookup: CDR1 SGHNT, CDR2 YYREEE (reference sequence). Trimming left V 4 bases short and J 10 bases short, with 23 bases between. The CDR3 totals 15 residues. This chain's CDR3 is CASSGPGLPTGIQYF. The CDR3 nucleotides read TGTGCCAGCAGCGGACCGGGACTCCCAACTGGGATCCAGTACTTC.

V usage is TRBV15 and J usage is TRBJ2-5, with 11 bases fitting TRBD2. The germline V gene encodes CDR1 LNHNV and CDR2 YYDKDF (reference sequence). Trimming cost V 4 bases and J 2 bases; bases outside gene matches: 3. The CDR3 loop spans 15 amino acids. CDR3 in amino acids: CATSTRLAGQETQYF. CDR3 sequence (DNA): TGTGCCACCAGCACCCGACTAGCGGGGCAAGAGACCCAGTACTTC.

Points on this clone: This sample includes further DNA sequences coding for the same CDR3. The chain carries TRBV5-1 and TRBJ2-7; no definite D call. This CDR3 spans 13 amino acids. The V and J ends lost 2 bases and 4 bases respectively, with 10 bases between them. Germline-derived CDR1 and CDR2 are SGHRS and YFSETQ. This CDR3 reads CASSLTAPYEQYF. DNA for the CDR3: TGCGCCAGCAGCTTAACCGCGCCGTACGAGCAGTACTTC.

The genes are TRBV29-1 and TRBJ1-1; a possible D gene is TRBD1 (6 bases). V dropped 4 bases and J dropped 7 bases, with 10 bases sitting between them. Germline lookup yields CDR1 SQVTM and CDR2 ANQGSEA. The CDR3 length is 11 residues. CDR3 DNA sequence: TGCAGCGTTGGTACAGGGAGTGAAGCTTTCTTT. Translated, it gives CSVGTGSEAFF.

The genes are TRBV7-2 and TRBJ1-5; D may be TRBD1 (6 bases). The germline CDR1 and CDR2 sequences are SGHTA and FQGNSA. The V end lost 1 base, the J end lost 0 bases, and 13 bases lay between the germline ends. This CDR3 spans 17 amino acids. CDR3 nucleotides: TGTGCCAGCAGCTTAGAGGTTTGGACAGCTAGCAATCAGCCCCAGCATTTT. It yields the protein CASSLEVWTASNQPQHF.

The chain links TRBV28 to TRBJ1-4, with TRBD1 matching 9 bases. The CDR3 is made up of 14 amino acids. The J segment lost 6 bases and the V segment lost 5 bases, leaving 4 bases of the junction unmatched. CDR1 and CDR2 (germline): MDHEN, SYDVKM. CDR3 loop: CASSGTGKDEKLFF. CDR3 nucleotides: TGTGCCAGCAGTGGGACAGGGAAGGATGAAAAACTGTTTTTT.

The rearrangement uses TRBV11-2 and TRBJ1-1; 10 nucleotides line up with TRBD1. CDR1 SGHAT and CDR2 FQNNGV come from the germline V gene. The CDR3 totals 14 residues. Losses at the gene ends were 3 bases for V and 4 bases for J; bases not matched to a gene: 2. In nucleotides, the CDR3 is TGTGCCAGCAGCTTTGGACAGGGGGGCACTGAAGCTTTCTTT. This codes for CASSFGQGGTEAFF.

V usage is TRBV5-1 and J usage is TRBJ2-3, with TRBD2 matching over 7 bases. The CDR3 contains 13 residues. With V trimmed by 5 bases and J by 5 bases, 5 bases remained unmatched. The germline gives CDR1 SGHRS, CDR2 YFSETQ. The CDR3 nucleotides are TGCGCCAGCAGACGGGAGGTTCAAGATACGCAGTATTTT. Encoded protein: CASRREVQDTQYF.

In DNA form, the CDR3 reads TGTGCCAGCGGGGGGACTAGCGGGAGTTCCGGGGAGCTGTTTTTT. It translates to CASGGTSGSSGELFF. The chain carries TRBV5-4 and TRBJ2-2, with TRBD2 matching over 14 bases. CDR3 length equals 15 residues. Germline assignment: CDR1 SGHNT and CDR2 YYREEE (reference sequence). The trim removed 7 bases at V and 6 bases at J, leaving 5 bases unmatched.

About this clone: This CDR3 is also generated by other DNA sequences in the sample. The V and J genes are TRBV28 and TRBJ2-1, with D uncertain. The germline V gene encodes CDR1 MDHEN and CDR2 SYDVKM. V gave up 4 bases and J gave up 7 bases, with 2 bases separating them. The CDR3 totals 10 residues. In nucleotides, the CDR3 is TGTGCCAGCAGTTATAATGAGCAGTTCTTC. This sequence encodes CASSYNEQFF.